This paragraph covers one T cell receptor beta chain sequence. This clone's antigen is unknown. The record has no base qualities; no much larger clone is one base away. Trimming takes 4 bases off V and 1 base off J; junction bases not matched to a gene: 16. The germline V gene (reference sequence) provides CDR1 SGHNT and CDR2 YYREEE. Reading from cysteine to phenylalanine, the CDR3 counts 19 amino acids. Only the CDR3 DNA is retained, 57 bases long and in frame from the first base. The time point label of this sample denotes: week 47, end of study. Each vaccine dose, consisting of 300 ug of a 20-mer mutant IDH1 peptide in Montanide, was administered subcutaneously with topical imiquimod. Patients were given eight vaccinations, in weeks 1, 3, 5, 7, 11, 15, 19 and 23, which matched visits V03 through V10. The donors had newly diagnosed IDH1-mutant astrocytomas of WHO grade 3 or 4 that showed loss of nuclear ATRX. The samples were drawn from NOA16, a multicentre, single-arm, open-label phase I trial in Germany that tested a mutant IDH1 peptide vaccine in humans for the first time. The DNeasy Blood and Tissue Kit was used to extract genomic DNA from EDTA blood for TCRB sequencing.

The sample belongs to a study of a mutant IDH1 vaccine in newly diagnosed glioma (dated by TCRdb to 2020 to 2023). About the study as a whole: Vaccination was initiated 4-6 weeks after radiotherapy alone, or concurrently with temozolomide cycles in the chemotherapy-containing groups. For exploratory analyses, around 23 treated patients had longitudinal TCRB deep sequencing done wherever samples were available. Before enrollment, most patients had been given radiochemotherapy with temozolomide as standard therapy, while the rest had received either radiotherapy alone or temozolomide alone. Peripheral blood was collected at six visits: V03 (baseline), V05, V07, V10, V12 and V13. The week-35 safety follow-up took place at visit V12, and the week-47 end of study took place at visit V13. The roughly 35 treated patients were roughly 60% male and around 40% female, with a mean age of roughly 40 years. Overall study results and their limits: According to the authors, sample limitations meant that analyses of patient blood samples could not be reproduced. Pseudoprogression appeared unrelated to alterations in the top peripheral T cell clonotypes detected by TCRB sequencing. Selection of PBMC samples for TCRB deep sequencing was based on availability. Across multiple MHC alleles, vaccine-induced immune responses were seen in approximately 93% of patients.

The method was the immunoSEQ multiplex PCR assay. Rearranged TCR beta chain sequences were amplified using the hsTCRB Kit according to the manufacturer's protocol. Sequencing of TCRB libraries was carried out on an Illumina MiSeq. For the original study's pipeline: The kit vendor's proprietary platform handled demultiplexing, trimming and gene mapping. Not all clones reach the TCRdb copy of this immuneACCESS table, which keeps in-frame sequences only. Checked studies attribute under half of the gap to unresolved V genes and leave the rest unexplained. V, J and clone size were drawn from that table, and D and trimming were deduced from the DNA. The sample yields approximately 58,000 clones; roughly 80% were counted once. More than 3% of the sample is in the top ten clones.

The TCR comes from a man aged 25-45 years with glioma. The sequencing used PBMCs, collected from a glioma patient whose treatment included an IDH1 peptide vaccine. The rearrangement combines TRBV5-4 with TRBJ2-1; a stretch of 8 junction bases matches TRBD2. CDR3 region: CASSHVRSGNAFSYNEQFF. The sequenced DNA: TGTGCCAGCAGCCACGTACGTAGCGGGAACGCCTTTTCCTACAATGAGCAGTTCTTC.